The next 27 T cell receptor beta chains were all read from a single sample in a study of blood T cell repertoires in COVID-19. Here immunoSEQ multiplex PCR was the method, and the copy in TCRdb shows in-frame clones only, minus some. The sample includes about 280,000 clones, roughly nine tenths seen only once; the top ten take 6% to 7%. The specimen sequenced was PBMCs or T cells enriched from blood (not recorded which). The receptor source for this set is a woman between 40 and 50 years old who had recovered from COVID-19.

The V call is TRBV28, the J call TRBJ1-2; TRBD1 agrees at 7 bases. V lost 6 bases and J lost 8; bases outside the gene matches: 9. Germline CDR1 reads MDHEN; CDR2 reads SYDVKM. The CDR3 length is 13 residues. The CDR3 region has the DNA TGTGCCAGCAGACCGGACAGGTCAAGGGGCTACACCTTC. Amino acids: CASRPDRSRGYTF.

The chain is built from TRBV6-5 and TRBJ2-7; TRBD1 matches at 9 bases. This CDR3 comprises 16 residues. Germline CDR1 MNHEY, CDR2 SVGAGI. V trimming: 4 bases; J trimming: 3 bases; junction bases outside the gene matches: 10. CDR3 DNA: TGTGCCAGCAGTTTTGGTGCTGGGACAGGGCGCTACGAGCAGTACTTC. Protein sequence: CASSFGAGTGRYEQYF.

This chain joins TRBV18 and TRBJ1-1; TRBD1 is a possible D gene (6 bases). The germline V and J ends were trimmed by 2 bases and 0 bases, with 10 bases remaining between them. Germline values: CDR1 KGHSH, CDR2 LQKENI. This CDR3 is built from 15 residues. The CDR3 loop reads CASSPRTGLNTEAFF. The CDR3 DNA is TGTGCCAGCTCACCAAGAACAGGGTTGAACACTGAAGCTTTCTTT.

The chain combines TRBV19 with TRBJ1-4, with a weak D call TRBD1 (6 bases). Trimming cost V 3 bases and J 3 bases, with 17 bases left between them. This CDR3 has 17 residues. Germline values: CDR1 LNHDA, CDR2 SQIVND (reference sequence). The CDR3 sequence is CASSMDGGQKANEKLFF. CDR3 nucleotides: TGTGCCAGTAGTATGGACGGGGGGCAGAAGGCTAATGAAAAACTGTTTTTT.

The rearrangement uses TRBV30 and TRBJ2-6, with 7 nucleotides matching TRBD1. J gave up 2 bases and V 5 bases, and 6 bases lay outside the gene matches. This CDR3 is built from 15 residues. CDR1 and CDR2 (germline): GTSNPN, SVGIG (reference sequence). In DNA form, the CDR3 reads TGTGCCTGGGGGGAAACAGGGGCTGGGGCCAACGTCCTGACTTTC. The encoded protein is CAWGETGAGANVLTF.

The table lists this clone with a count of one. The chain carries TRBV28 and TRBJ1-1, with no clear D. Trimming stripped 1 base from V and 1 base from J, with 10 bases between. Germline CDR1 is MDHEN and CDR2 is SYDVKM. CDR3 length: 15 amino acids. CDR3 DNA: TGTGCCAGCAGTTTATCTACGGGATGGAACACTGAAGCTTTCTTT. Amino acid sequence: CASSLSTGWNTEAFF.

The CDR3 here is CASSVGGTGWETQYF. The CDR3 nucleotides are TGTGCCAGCAGCGTAGGGGGTACAGGGTGGGAGACCCAGTACTTC. The chain links TRBV9 to TRBJ2-5; possible D gene TRBD1, 6 bases. Germline V gene sequence: CDR1 SGDLS, CDR2 YYNGEE. V was clipped by 0 bases and J by 5 bases, with 14 bases between them. This CDR3 comprises 15 residues.

V is TRBV15 and J is TRBJ2-5; 10 positions match TRBD2. The CDR3 runs 16 residues. J gave up 5 bases and V 0 bases, and 6 bases lay outside the gene matches. Germline CDR1 LNHNV, CDR2 YYDKDF (reference sequence). The CDR3 here is CATSRDLAGVEETQYF. The CDR3 DNA reads TGTGCCACCAGCAGAGACCTAGCGGGAGTAGAGGAGACCCAGTACTTC. Drawing the rest from reference TRBV15 and TRBJ2-5, the complete variable domain is DAMVIQNPRYQVTQFGKPVTLSCSQTLNHNVMYWYQQKSSQAPKLLFHYYDKDFNNEADTPDNFQSRRPNTSFCFLDIRSPGLGDTAMYLCATSRDLAGVEETQYFGPGTRLLVL.

The V call is TRBV9, the J call TRBJ1-2, with D possibly matching TRBD1 (6 bases). Trimming took off 0 bases at V and 5 bases at J, with 14 bases between the two ends. The CDR3 spans 15 residues. Germline V lookup: CDR1 SGDLS, CDR2 YYNGEE. The CDR3 region has the DNA TGTGCCAGCAGCGTAGGGGCAGGGGAGCTTTATGGCTACACCTTC. Residues: CASSVGAGELYGYTF.

The rearrangement joins TRBV7-2 to TRBJ2-1; no firm D call. CDR1 and CDR2 from the germline V gene are SGHTA and FQGNSA. The V and J ends lost 1 base and 1 base respectively, with 14 bases between them. The CDR3 loop spans 17 amino acids. The CDR3 loop reads CASSLVVTQASYNEQFF. The DNA for the CDR3 is TGTGCCAGCAGCTTAGTTGTTACTCAGGCATCCTACAATGAGCAGTTCTTC.

The chain joins TRBV4-2 to TRBJ2-3, with 8 positions matching TRBD1. V gave up 3 bases and J gave up 0 bases; unmatched junction bases: 8. Germline V CDR1 and CDR2: LGHNA, YNFKEQ. The CDR3 has 17 amino acids. CDR3 loop: CASSHLGQGRSTDTQYF. For the CDR3, the DNA is TGTGCCAGCAGCCATCTCGGACAGGGAAGGAGCACAGATACGCAGTATTTT.

The chain links TRBV19 to TRBJ1-2; TRBD1 aligns across 8 bases. CDR3 size: 13 residues. V was clipped by 8 bases and J by 2 bases; unmatched bases: 4. CDR1 and CDR2 (germline): LNHDA, SQIVND (reference sequence). CDR3 region: CASGGTGNYGYTF. The CDR3 DNA reads TGTGCCAGTGGGGGGACAGGAAACTATGGCTACACCTTC. The whole variable domain, remainder taken from reference TRBV19 and TRBJ1-2, is DGGITQSPKYLFRKEGQNVTLSCEQNLNHDAMYWYRQDPGQGLRLIYYSQIVNDFQKGDIAEGYSVSREKKESFPLTVTSAQKNPTAFYLCASGGTGNYGYTFGSGTRLTVV.

This chain uses TRBV3-1 (or the pseudogene TRBV3-2) with TRBJ2-1; TRBD1 might be the D (8 bases). The V gene lost 0 bases and the J gene lost 7 bases, with 22 bases spanning the gap. Per germline, CDR1 LGHDT and CDR2 YNNKEL (reference sequence). This CDR3 contains 18 residues. The CDR3 nucleotides are TGTGCCAGCAGCCAAGATGCAGGGGGCGGGGGACTGAGAAATGAGCAGTTCTTC. This codes for CASSQDAGGGGLRNEQFF.

This rearrangement joins TRBV7-2 to TRBJ2-2; D ambiguous. The germline CDR1 and CDR2 sequences are SGHTA and FQGNSA. CDR3 length equals 14 residues. V was pared by 2 bases and J by 7 bases, with 11 bases between. The CDR3 DNA sequence: TGTGCCAGCAGCTTAATTCGCGAAATCGGGGAGCTGTTTTTT. Protein sequence: CASSLIREIGELFF.

This chain connects TRBV2 to TRBJ1-5; D is unclear. The CDR3 sequence is 14 residues long. Germline CDR1 and CDR2: SNHLY and FYNNEI. The V end was cut by 5 bases, the J end by 6 bases, with 14 bases between. Here the CDR3 DNA reads TGTGCCAGCAGTTTTGGGCTAGAGGGTCAGCCCCAGCATTTT. This translates into CASSFGLEGQPQHF. Using reference TRBV2 and TRBJ1-5 for the parts outside the CDR3, the full variable domain is EPEVTQTPSHQVTQMGQEVILRCVPISNHLYFYWYRQILGQKVEFLVSFYNNEISEKSEIFDDQFSVERPDGSNFTLKIRSTKLEDSAMYFCASSFGLEGQPQHFGDGTRLSIL.

V is TRBV7-2 and J is TRBJ1-5; D is possibly TRBD1 (6 bases). CDR1 is SGHTA and CDR2 is FQGNSA in the germline V gene. Trimming took 5 bases from V and 9 from J, leaving 14 bases between them. The CDR3 length is 13 residues. CDR3 in amino acids: CASSRTVAGPQHF. CDR3 bases: TGTGCCAGCAGCCGGACAGTAGCCGGGCCCCAGCATTTT.

V is TRBV5-1 and J is TRBJ2-7, with D possibly matching TRBD2 (6 bases). Trimming shortened V by 3 bases and J by 5 bases, and 9 bases separated the two germline ends. The germline V gene encodes CDR1 SGHRS and CDR2 YFSETQ. The CDR3 is made up of 12 amino acids. The CDR3 bases are TGCGCCAGCAGCTCCGGAGGGAACGAGCAGTACTTC. Its translation is CASSSGGNEQYF.

This clone showed up just a few times. The chain combines TRBV27 with TRBJ1-2, with D possibly TRBD1 on 5 matching bases. V was clipped by 0 bases and J by 8 bases, with 16 bases between them. Germline assignment: CDR1 MNHEY and CDR2 SMNVEV (reference sequence). CDR3 length equals 15 residues. As DNA, the CDR3 is TGTGCCAGCAGTTTATCGGGAGGGACGACTAAAGGCTACACCTTC. This translates into CASSLSGGTTKGYTF.

The chain links TRBV28 to TRBJ1-2; 10 nucleotides match TRBD1. Trimming cost V 5 bases and J 1 base; bases outside gene matches: 4. The CDR3 has 15 residues. Germline lookup yields CDR1 MDHEN and CDR2 SYDVKM. The CDR3 region has the DNA TGTGCCAGCAGTATGGACAGGGGGATTAACTATGGCTACACCTTC. Protein: CASSMDRGINYGYTF.

In this sample, this clone turned up a few times. The J gene is TRBJ2-5, the V gene TRBV7-6, with D maybe TRBD2 (5 bases). The ends were cut back, 1 base at V and 3 bases at J, with 6 bases in the middle. In germline, CDR1 is SGHVS, CDR2 FNYEAQ. The CDR3 runs to 13 residues. For the CDR3, the DNA is TGTGCCAGCAGCTTAGAACTAGAAGAGACCCAGTACTTC. It specifies CASSLELEETQYF.

This clone was recorded once. The chain combines TRBV29-1 with TRBJ2-7; tentative D call: TRBD1 (6 bases). This CDR3 contains 14 residues. Germline V gene sequence: CDR1 SQVTM, CDR2 ANQGSEA. With 4 bases removed from V and 2 bases from J, the gap between germline ends came to 15 bases. The CDR3 DNA follows: TGCAGCGTTGTATGGGCAGGGGCTACCTACGAGCAGTACTTC. Residues: CSVVWAGATYEQYF.

This chain links TRBV28 with TRBJ1-4; perhaps TRBD1 as D (6 bases). The CDR3 consists of 14 residues. Germline CDR1 MDHEN, CDR2 SYDVKM. V was pared by 6 bases and J by 8 bases, with 16 bases between. The CDR3 DNA is TGTGCCAGCAGCCTCGGGGGGCGCGAAGAAAAACTGTTTTTT. Its translation: CASSLGGREEKLFF.

This chain uses TRBV6-5 with TRBJ1-2; a weak D match, TRBD1 (6 bases). The CDR3 sequence is 12 residues long. Trimming shortened V by 6 bases and J by 10 bases, and 15 bases separated the two germline ends. Looked up from germline, CDR1 is MNHEY and CDR2 is SVGAGI. CDR3 sequence reads: CASSKGQRLYTF. CDR3 bases: TGTGCCAGCAGCAAAGGACAGAGACTCTACACCTTC.

The V call is TRBV5-1, the J call TRBJ2-7; D is perhaps TRBD1 (6 bases). Germline CDR1 is SGHRS and CDR2 is YFSETQ. This CDR3 is built from 14 residues. Trimming took off 6 bases at V and 6 bases at J, with 19 bases between the two ends. DNA of the CDR3: TGCGCCAGCAACCTTCAGGGGACCTCGAGCGAGCAGTACTTC. This encodes CASNLQGTSSEQYF.

The chain uses TRBV7-9 and TRBJ1-2, with D unresolved. Germline V gene lookup returns CDR1 SEHNR and CDR2 FQNEAQ (reference sequence). The CDR3 length is 13 residues. V lost 5 bases, J lost 8 bases, and 15 bases lay in between. The DNA of the CDR3 is TGTGCCAGCAGCCTGGAAACGACGGGAGGCTACACCTTC. Its translation is CASSLETTGGYTF. Full variable domain (remainder filled in from reference TRBV7-9 and TRBJ1-2): DTGVSQNPRHKITKRGQNVTFRCDPISEHNRLYWYRQTLGQGPEFLTYFQNEAQLEKSRLLSDRFSAERPKGSFSTLEIQRTEQGDSAMYLCASSLETTGGYTFGSGTRLTVV.

The genes are TRBV3-1 (or the pseudogene TRBV3-2) and TRBJ1-3; no reliable D call. CDR1 and CDR2 (germline): LGHDT, YNNKEL (reference sequence). Trimming took off 0 bases at V and 0 bases at J, with 12 bases between the two ends. The CDR3 is 17 amino acids. The CDR3 nucleotides read TGTGCCAGCAGCCAAGATATGAGGTCGAGCTCTGGAAACACCATATATTTT. Its protein is CASSQDMRSSSGNTIYF.

The chain recombines TRBV27 with TRBJ1-5, with D hard to call. CDR1 and CDR2 (germline): MNHEY, SMNVEV (reference sequence). The V gene lost 3 bases and the J gene lost 0 bases, with 9 bases spanning the gap. The CDR3 totals 15 residues. For the CDR3, the DNA is TGTGCCAGCAGTTTCACCAGGTATAGCAATCAGCCCCAGCATTTT. The encoded protein is CASSFTRYSNQPQHF.